The T cell receptor (beta chain) under discussion was sequenced for a study of Graves' ophthalmopathy and Graves' hyperthyroidism. This CDR3 has 12 residues. Germline V gives CDR1 SQVTM, CDR2 ANQGSEA. The study amplified TCR beta CDR3 regions using RNA transcripts. HTBI primers were used in a first-round RT-PCR, which preceded a second-round multiplex PCR. TCRdb re-derived calls from the multiplex PCR reads in MiXCR, one entry per CDR3 protein. There are 1 million to 1.3 million distinct CDR3 sequences in the sample; 35% to 40% occur only once, and 11% lies in the top ten. The V gene is TRBV29-1, the J gene TRBJ1-2; 9 bases are shared with TRBD1. Sequenced input: peripheral blood or thyroid tissue (not recorded which). The sequence came from an adult man with Graves' hyperthyroidism. In DNA, the CDR3 is TGCAGACTTGACAGGGGGGGTTATGGCTACACCTTC. This translates into CRLDRGGYGYTF.